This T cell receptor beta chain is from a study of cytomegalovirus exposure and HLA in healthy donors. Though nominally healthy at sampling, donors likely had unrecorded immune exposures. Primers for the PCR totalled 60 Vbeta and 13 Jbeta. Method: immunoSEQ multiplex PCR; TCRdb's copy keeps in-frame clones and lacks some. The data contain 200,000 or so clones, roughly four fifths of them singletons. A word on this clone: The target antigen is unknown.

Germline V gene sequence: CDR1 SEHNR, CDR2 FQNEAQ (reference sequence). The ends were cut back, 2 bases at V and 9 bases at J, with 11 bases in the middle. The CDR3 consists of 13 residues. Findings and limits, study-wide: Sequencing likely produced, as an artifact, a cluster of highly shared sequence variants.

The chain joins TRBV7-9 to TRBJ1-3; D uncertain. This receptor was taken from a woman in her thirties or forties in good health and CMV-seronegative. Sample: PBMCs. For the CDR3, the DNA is TGTGCCAGCAGCTTATACTCTTTACGCACCATATATTTT. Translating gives CASSLYSLRTIYF.